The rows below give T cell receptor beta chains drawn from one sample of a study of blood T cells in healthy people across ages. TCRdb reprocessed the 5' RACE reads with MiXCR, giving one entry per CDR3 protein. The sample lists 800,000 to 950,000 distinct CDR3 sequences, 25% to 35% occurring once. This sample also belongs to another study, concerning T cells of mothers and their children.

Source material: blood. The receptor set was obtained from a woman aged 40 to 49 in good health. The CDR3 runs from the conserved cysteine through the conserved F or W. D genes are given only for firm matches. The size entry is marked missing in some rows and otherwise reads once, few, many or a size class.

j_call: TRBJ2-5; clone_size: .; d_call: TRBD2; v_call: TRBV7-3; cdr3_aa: CASSLTGSGRQETQYF; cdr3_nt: TGTGCCAGCAGCTTAACCGGTAGCGGGCGCCAAGAGACCCAGTACTTC
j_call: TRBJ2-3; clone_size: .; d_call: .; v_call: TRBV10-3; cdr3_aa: CAISERGDSSGTQYF; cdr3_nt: TGTGCCATCAGTGAGCGGGGAGACAGCTCAGGTACGCAGTATTTT
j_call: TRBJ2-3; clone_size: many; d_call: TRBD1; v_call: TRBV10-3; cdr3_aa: CAIRPGTGGGKSTDTQYF; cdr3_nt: TGTGCCATCAGACCCGGGACAGGGGGCGGAAAAAGCACAGATACGCAGTATTTT
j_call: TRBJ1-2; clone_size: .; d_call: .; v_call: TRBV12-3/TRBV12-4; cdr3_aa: CASSPIGNSNYGYTF; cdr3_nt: TGTGCCAGCAGTCCAATAGGAAATTCTAACTATGGCTACACCTTC
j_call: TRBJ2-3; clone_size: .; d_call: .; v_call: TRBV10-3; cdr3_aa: CAIRSPAGGGTDTQYF; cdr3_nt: TGTGCCATCAGAAGTCCGGCGGGCGGAGGGACAGATACGCAGTATTTT
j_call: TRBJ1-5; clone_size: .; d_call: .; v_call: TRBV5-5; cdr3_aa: CASSLEGGGYGQPQHF; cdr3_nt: TGTGCCAGCAGCTTGGAAGGCGGGGGGTACGGTCAGCCCCAGCATTTT
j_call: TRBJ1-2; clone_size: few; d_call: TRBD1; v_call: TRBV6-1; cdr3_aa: CASSELGGTGYGYTF; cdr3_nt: TGTGCCAGCAGTGAATTGGGGGGGACAGGGTATGGCTACACCTTC
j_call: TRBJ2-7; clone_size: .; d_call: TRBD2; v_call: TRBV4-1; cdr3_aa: CASSHPRTSSTYEQYF; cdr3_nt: TGCGCCAGCAGCCACCCCCGGACTAGCAGCACCTACGAGCAGTACTTC
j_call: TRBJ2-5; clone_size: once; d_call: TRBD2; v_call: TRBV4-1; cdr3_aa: CASSHPPGTSGSPEQYF; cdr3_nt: TGCGCCAGCAGCCATCCACCCGGGACTAGCGGGAGTCCTGAGCAGTACTTC
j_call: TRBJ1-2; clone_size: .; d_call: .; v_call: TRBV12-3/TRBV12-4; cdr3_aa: CTSSRGEGTLYGYTF; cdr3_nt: TGTACCAGCAGTCGAGGAGAGGGTACTCTCTATGGCTACACCTTC
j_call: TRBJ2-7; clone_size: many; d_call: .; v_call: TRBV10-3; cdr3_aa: CAISKDPRGDEQYF; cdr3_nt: TGTGCCATCAGTAAAGATCCCCGAGGCGACGAGCAGTACTTC
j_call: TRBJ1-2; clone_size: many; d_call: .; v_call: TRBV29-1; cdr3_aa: CSVRVLEGYGYTF; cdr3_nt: TGCAGCGTTCGGGTTCTAGAGGGCTATGGCTACACCTTC
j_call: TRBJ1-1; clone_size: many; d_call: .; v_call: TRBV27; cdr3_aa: CASTFRAPMNTEAFF; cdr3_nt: TGTGCCAGCACCTTTCGTGCCCCTATGAACACTGAAGCTTTCTTT
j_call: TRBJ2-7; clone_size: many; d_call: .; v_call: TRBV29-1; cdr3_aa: CSVGHGIGEQYF; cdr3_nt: TGCAGCGTTGGACACGGAATAGGCGAGCAGTACTTC
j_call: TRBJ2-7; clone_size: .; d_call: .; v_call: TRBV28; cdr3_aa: CAGTGTASSYGQYF; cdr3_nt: TGTGCCGGCACCGGGACCGCGAGCTCCTACGGGCAGTACTTC
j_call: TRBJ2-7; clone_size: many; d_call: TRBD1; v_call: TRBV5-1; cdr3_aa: CASSHRDRYSYEQYF; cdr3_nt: TGCGCCAGCAGCCACCGGGACAGGTACTCCTACGAGCAGTACTTC
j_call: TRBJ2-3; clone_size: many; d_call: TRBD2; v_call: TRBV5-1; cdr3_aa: CASSRNSGGLDTQYF; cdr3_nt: TGCGCCAGCAGCCGCAATAGCGGGGGGCTCGATACGCAGTATTTT
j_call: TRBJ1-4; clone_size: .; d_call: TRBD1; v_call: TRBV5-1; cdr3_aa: CASSPTKPGQGGEKLFF; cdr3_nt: TGCGCCAGCAGCCCGACTAAGCCGGGACAGGGGGGTGAAAAACTGTTTTTT
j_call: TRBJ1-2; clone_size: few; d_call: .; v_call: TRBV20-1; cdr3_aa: CSASRGEGYTF; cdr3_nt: TGCAGTGCTAGTAGGGGCGAGGGCTACACCTTC
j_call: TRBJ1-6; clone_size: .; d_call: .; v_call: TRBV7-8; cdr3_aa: CASSNYALDPPLHF; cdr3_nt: TGTGCCAGCAGCAACTACGCCCTGGATCCACCCCTCCACTTT
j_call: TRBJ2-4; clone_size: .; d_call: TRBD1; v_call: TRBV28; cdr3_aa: CASSFPGQGVMDIQYF; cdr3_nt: TGTGCCAGCAGTTTTCCTGGACAGGGCGTCATGGACATTCAGTACTTC
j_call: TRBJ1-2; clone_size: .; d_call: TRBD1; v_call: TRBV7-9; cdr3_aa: CASGTSTGTGGPYGYTF; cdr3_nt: TGTGCCAGCGGGACTTCAACCGGGACAGGGGGCCCCTATGGCTACACCTTC
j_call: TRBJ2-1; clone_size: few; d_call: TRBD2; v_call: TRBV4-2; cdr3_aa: CASSQVSGGGVVEQFF; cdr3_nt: TGTGCCAGCAGCCAAGTTAGTGGCGGGGGGGTGGTTGAGCAGTTCTTC
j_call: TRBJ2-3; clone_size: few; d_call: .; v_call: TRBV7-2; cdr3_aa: CASSLAVVDTQYF; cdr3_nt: TGTGCCAGCAGCTTAGCAGTTGTGGATACGCAGTATTTT
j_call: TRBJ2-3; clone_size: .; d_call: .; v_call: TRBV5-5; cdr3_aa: CASSLEPWGTTDTQYF; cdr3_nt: TGTGCCAGCAGCTTGGAGCCATGGGGGACCACAGATACGCAGTATTTT
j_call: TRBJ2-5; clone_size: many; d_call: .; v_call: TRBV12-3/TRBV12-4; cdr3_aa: CASSLMGDGQTQYF; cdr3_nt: TGTGCCAGCAGTTTAATGGGGGACGGGCAGACCCAGTACTTC
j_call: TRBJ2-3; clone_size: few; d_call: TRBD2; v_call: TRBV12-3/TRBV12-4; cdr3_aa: CASSLRTRGSDTQYF; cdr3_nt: TGTGCCAGCAGTTTAAGGACTAGAGGTTCAGATACGCAGTATTTT
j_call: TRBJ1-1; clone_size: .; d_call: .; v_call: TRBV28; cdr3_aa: CASTDGGVEAFF; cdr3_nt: TGTGCCAGCACGGACGGAGGGGTGGAAGCTTTCTTT
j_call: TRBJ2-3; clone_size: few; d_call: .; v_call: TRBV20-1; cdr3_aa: CSAPTPGANTDTQYF; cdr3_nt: TGCAGTGCCCCAACTCCGGGGGCGAACACAGATACGCAGTATTTT
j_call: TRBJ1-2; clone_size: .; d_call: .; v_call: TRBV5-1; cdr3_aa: CASSPADAVYGYTF; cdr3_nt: TGCGCCAGCAGCCCCGCGGACGCGGTCTATGGCTACACCTTC
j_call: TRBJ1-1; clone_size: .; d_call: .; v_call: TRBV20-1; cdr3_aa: CSARDRTSSNTEAFF; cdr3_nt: TGCAGTGCTAGAGACCGGACCTCCTCCAACACTGAAGCTTTCTTT
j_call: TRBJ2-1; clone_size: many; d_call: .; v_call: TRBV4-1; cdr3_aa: CASSLTDEYNEQFF; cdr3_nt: TGCGCCAGCAGCCTAACCGACGAGTACAATGAGCAGTTCTTC
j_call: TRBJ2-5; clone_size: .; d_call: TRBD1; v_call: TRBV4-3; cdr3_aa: CAGSLRDRSKETQYF; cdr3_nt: TGCGCCGGCAGCCTCCGGGACAGAAGTAAGGAGACCCAGTACTTC